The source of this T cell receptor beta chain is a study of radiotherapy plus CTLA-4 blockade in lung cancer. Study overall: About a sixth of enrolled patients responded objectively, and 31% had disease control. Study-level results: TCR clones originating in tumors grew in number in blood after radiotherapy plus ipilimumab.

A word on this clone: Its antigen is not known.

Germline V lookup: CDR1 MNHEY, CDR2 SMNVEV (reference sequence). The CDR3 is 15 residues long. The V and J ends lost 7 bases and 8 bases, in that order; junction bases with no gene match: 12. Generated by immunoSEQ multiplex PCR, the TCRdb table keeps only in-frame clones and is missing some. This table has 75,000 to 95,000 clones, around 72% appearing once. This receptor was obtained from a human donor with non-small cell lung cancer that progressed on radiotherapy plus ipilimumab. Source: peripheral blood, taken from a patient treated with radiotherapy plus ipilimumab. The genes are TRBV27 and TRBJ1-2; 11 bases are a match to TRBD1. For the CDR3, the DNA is TGTGCCAGCACTTCCGGGACAGGGGGAGTAGGAGGCTACACCTTC. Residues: CASTSGTGGVGGYTF.